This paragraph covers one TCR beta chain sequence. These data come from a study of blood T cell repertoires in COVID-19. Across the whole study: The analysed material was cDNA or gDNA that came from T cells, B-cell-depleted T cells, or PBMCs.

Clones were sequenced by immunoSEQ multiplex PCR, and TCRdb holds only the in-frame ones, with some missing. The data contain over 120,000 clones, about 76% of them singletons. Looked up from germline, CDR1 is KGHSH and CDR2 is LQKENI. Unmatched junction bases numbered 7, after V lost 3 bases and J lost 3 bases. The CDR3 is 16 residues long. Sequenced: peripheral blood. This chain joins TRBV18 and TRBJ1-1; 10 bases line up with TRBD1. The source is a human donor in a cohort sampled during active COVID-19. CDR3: CASSPLRTGGYTEAFF. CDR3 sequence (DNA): TGTGCCAGCTCACCCTTGAGGACAGGGGGTTACACTGAAGCTTTCTTT. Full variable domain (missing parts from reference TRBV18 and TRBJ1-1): NAGVMQNPRHLVRRRGQEARLRCSPMKGHSHVYWYRQLPEEGLKFMVYLQKENIIDESGMPKERFSAEFPKEGPSILRIQQVVRGDSAAYFCASSPLRTGGYTEAFFGQGTRLTVV.